This TCR beta chain was recorded in a study of CD8 T cells in ankylosing spondylitis. At least ten counts were recorded for this clonotype. The antigen is undetermined. The CDR3 is 14 amino acids. Germline V gene lookup returns CDR1 SGHKS and CDR2 YYEKEE (reference sequence). V lost 5 bases, J lost 3 bases, and 15 bases lay in between. Libraries for TCR beta were made by quantitative 5'-RACE with molecular barcodes. One entry per CDR3 protein, called by TCRdb with MiXCR from the 5' RACE reads. The profile shows about 140,000 distinct CDR3 sequences, around a third of them singletons. Study observations and caveats: Disease-linked clones were found to be CD8+ and relatively rare in peripheral blood. Reported data indicate significant enrichment of disease-linked clones within matched ankylosing spondylitis synovial fluid. Before this, some motif variants had been reported in reactive arthritis synovial fluid and blood.

This clonotype was sampled from a male donor with ankylosing spondylitis. The chain links TRBV5-5 to TRBJ2-7, with D maybe TRBD1 (6 bases). The sequenced material came from synovial fluid, either unsorted or a sorted T cell fraction (not recorded which). CDR3 coding DNA: TGTGCCAGCAGGAAGCCGGGACACAGCTACGAGCAGTACTTC. Protein sequence: CASRKPGHSYEQYF.